This T cell receptor beta chain was recovered during a study of Graves' ophthalmopathy and Graves' hyperthyroidism. This clonotype was seen more than once but under ten times. Germline CDR1 reads MNHEY; CDR2 reads SVGAGI. The CDR3 is made up of 16 amino acids. Trimming pared 0 bases from V and 2 bases from J, leaving 11 bases between. RNA transcripts served as template for amplifying TCR beta CDR3 sequences. First-round RT-PCR used HTBI primers; second-round multiplex PCR followed. TCRdb re-derived calls from the multiplex PCR reads in MiXCR, one entry per CDR3 protein. The sample yields hundreds of thousands of distinct CDR3 sequences, just over 40% seen once.

The sample consisted of peripheral blood. This chain uses TRBV6-5 with TRBJ1-5; D is perhaps TRBD1 (5 bases). This TCR was recovered from an adult man with Graves' ophthalmopathy. CDR3 sequence (DNA): TGTGCCAGCAGTTACTCAGGAGGGGACGGCAATCAGCCCCAGCATTTT. It specifies CASSYSGGDGNQPQHF.